The 14 T cell receptor beta chains reported below all come from one sample, sequenced in a study. The TRBV12-4/TRBJ1-2 clonotypes were amplified using barcode primers with ligated adaptors. MiXCR was run by TCRdb on the multiplex PCR reads, yielding one entry per CDR3 protein. The table includes approximately 810 distinct CDR3 sequences, 3% to 4% detected once. The specimen was naive CD4+ T cells sorted from blood. The subset is: naive CD4+ T cells, CD4+CD45RA+CD25-. These receptors were taken from a female donor with breast cancer.

In its sample, this clonotype is medium-sized. The rearrangement uses TRBV12-3 or TRBV12-4 and TRBJ1-2; 8 bases line up with TRBD1. Losses at the gene ends were 5 bases for V and 8 bases for J; bases not matched to a gene: 10. The CDR3 totals 14 residues. Here the CDR3 DNA reads TGTGCCAGCAGTACGCGGACAGGGTTTGGAGGCTACACCTTC. Amino acid sequence: CASSTRTGFGGYTF.

This clonotype ranks as medium-sized. V is TRBV12-3 or TRBV12-4 and J is TRBJ1-2, with 8 bases lining up with TRBD1. This CDR3 spans 14 amino acids. Trimming cost V 4 bases and J 4 bases; bases outside gene matches: 5. The CDR3 sequence: CASSSPGQAYGYTF. The CDR3, as DNA: TGTGCCAGCAGTTCGCCGGGACAGGCCTATGGCTACACCTTC.

This clonotype was seen many times. A read error may explain this, as a much larger clone is one base away. V is TRBV12-3 or TRBV12-4 and J is TRBJ1-2; D remains ambiguous. With 7 bases removed from V and 6 bases from J, the gap between germline ends came to 12 bases. There are 12 residues in the CDR3. The chain's CDR3 is CASILTGDGYTF. As DNA, the CDR3 is TGTGCCAGCATTTTGACTGGGGATGGCTACACCTTC.

In this sample, this clonotype is medium-sized (0.01 to 0.1%). The V and J genes are TRBV12-3 or TRBV12-4 and TRBJ1-2; tentatively, D is TRBD1 (5 bases). The length of the CDR3 is 14 residues. With 5 bases removed from V and 5 bases from J, the gap between germline ends came to 15 bases. CDR3 region: CASSGLTGLYGYTF. The CDR3 bases are TGTGCCAGCAGTGGCCTTACGGGACTGTATGGCTACACCTTC.

The sample holds many counts of this clonotype. The J gene is TRBJ1-2, the V gene TRBV12-3 or TRBV12-4; tentative D call: TRBD1 (6 bases). V gave up 5 bases and J gave up 8 bases, with 15 bases separating them. This CDR3 spans 13 amino acids. The chain's CDR3 is CASSLRAGAGYTF. The CDR3 coding sequence is TGTGCCAGCAGTCTCCGGGCAGGGGCAGGCTACACCTTC.

This clonotype is medium-sized by share. The chain employs TRBV12-3 or TRBV12-4 and TRBJ1-2; D not resolved. V was clipped by 2 bases and J by 7 bases, with 11 bases between them. This CDR3 contains 13 residues. The DNA of the CDR3 is TGTGCCAGCAGTTTACGGGGAGCTCCTGGCTACACCTTC. Encoded protein: CASSLRGAPGYTF.

This clonotype rates as large. V gene TRBV12-3 or TRBV12-4 combines with J gene TRBJ1-2; weak D call: TRBD1 (5 bases). The CDR3 contains 14 residues. V lost 4 bases, J lost 2 bases, and 11 bases lay in between. CDR3 residues: CASSSSGRNYGYTF. DNA of the CDR3: TGTGCCAGCAGTTCCTCGGGACGGAACTATGGCTACACCTTC.

In its sample, this clonotype ranks as large (0.1 to 1%). The rearrangement links TRBV12-3 or TRBV12-4 to TRBJ1-2; D call uncertain. The CDR3 loop spans 14 amino acids. V was shortened by 3 bases and J by 4 bases, with 12 bases between the two germline ends. Here the CDR3 reads CASSLRGNLYGYTF. CDR3 coding DNA: TGTGCCAGCAGTTTGCGTGGGAATCTCTATGGCTACACCTTC.

The chain joins TRBV12-3 or TRBV12-4 to TRBJ1-2; 8 nucleotides match TRBD1. J lost 4 bases, V lost 5 bases, and 9 bases had no gene match. This CDR3 region has 15 residues. The chain's CDR3 is CASSEIRDRIYGYTF. The CDR3, as DNA: TGTGCCAGCAGTGAGATCCGGGACAGGATCTATGGCTACACCTTC.

By share, this clonotype counts as large. The chain links TRBV12-3 or TRBV12-4 to TRBJ1-2; TRBD1 might be the D (5 bases). V lost 4 bases, J lost 7 bases, and 7 bases lay in between. The CDR3 consists of 11 residues. The DNA of the CDR3 is TGTGCCAGCAGTTCAGGGAGTGGCTACACCTTC. Its translation: CASSSGSGYTF.

In this sample, this clonotype turned up many times. V gene TRBV12-3 or TRBV12-4 combines with J gene TRBJ1-2; D remains unclear. CDR3 length: 13 residues. Trimming pared 1 base from V and 0 bases from J, leaving 3 bases between. DNA of the CDR3: TGTGCCAGCAGTTTAGGGACTAACTATGGCTACACCTTC. It codes for CASSLGTNYGYTF.

The sample holds many counts of this clonotype. This chain joins TRBV12-3 or TRBV12-4 and TRBJ1-2, with a tentative D call TRBD1 (5 bases). The V end was cut by 7 bases, the J end by 1 base, with 19 bases between. The CDR3 runs to 16 residues. CDR3 protein: CASTHGQGLYNYGYTF. CDR3 nucleotides: TGTGCCAGCACCCACGGACAAGGACTATATAACTATGGCTACACCTTC.

By share, this clonotype ranks as large. V and J are TRBV12-3 or TRBV12-4 and TRBJ1-2; no firm D call. V was pared by 1 base and J by 4 bases, with 7 bases between. CDR3 length: 13 amino acids. CDR3 loop: CASSLGAFYGYTF. The CDR3 bases are TGTGCCAGCAGTTTAGGGGCTTTCTATGGCTACACCTTC.

This clonotype was seen at least ten times. J is TRBJ1-2 and V is TRBV12-3 or TRBV12-4; the D is unclear. The CDR3 extends over 15 amino acids. The germline V and J ends were trimmed by 5 bases and 1 base, with 14 bases remaining between them. The CDR3 here is CASSPDGELNYGYTF. In nucleotides, the CDR3 is TGTGCCAGCAGTCCGGACGGGGAACTTAACTATGGCTACACCTTC.